This T cell receptor (beta chain) was recovered during a study of shared clonotypes between healthy human individuals. Concerning this clone itself: The antigen remains undetermined.

The CDR3 loop spans 15 amino acids. Germline CDR1 reads SNHLY; CDR2 reads FYNNEI. V shed 4 bases and J 2 bases; nucleotides not matched to a gene: 4. The method was immunoSEQ multiplex PCR; TCRdb's version includes in-frame clones alone and lacks a portion of them. Here the sample spans about 1.1 million clones, roughly 77% being singletons. The CD4+ fraction was divided into a CD45RA+ naive subset and a CD45RA-negative memory subset. Regarding the study as a whole: Compared with memory subsets, naive subsets generally had larger estimated richness.

This chain connects TRBV2 to TRBJ2-7, with 11 bases that match TRBD2. The sequencing sample was made of memory CD4+ T cells from PBMCs. Documented subset: CD45RA-negative fraction. This TCR was recovered from a man between 18 and 29 years old in good health. Some clones in this sample may be carry-over from other donors' samples. The CDR3 is CASSALLAGAYEQYF. DNA for the CDR3: TGTGCCAGCAGTGCCCTACTAGCGGGGGCCTACGAGCAGTACTTC.